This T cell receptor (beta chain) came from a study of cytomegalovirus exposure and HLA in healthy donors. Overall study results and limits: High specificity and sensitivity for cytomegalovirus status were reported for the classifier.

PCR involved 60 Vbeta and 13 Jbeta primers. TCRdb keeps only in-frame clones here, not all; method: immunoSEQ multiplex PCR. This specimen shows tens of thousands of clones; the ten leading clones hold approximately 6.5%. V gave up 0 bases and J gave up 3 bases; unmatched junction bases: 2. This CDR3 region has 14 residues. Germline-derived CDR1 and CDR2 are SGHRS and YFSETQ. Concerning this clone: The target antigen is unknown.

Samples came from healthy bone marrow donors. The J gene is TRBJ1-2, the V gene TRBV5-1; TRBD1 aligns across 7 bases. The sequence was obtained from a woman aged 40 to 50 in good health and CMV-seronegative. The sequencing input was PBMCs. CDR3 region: CASSLDRGDYGYTF. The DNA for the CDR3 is TGCGCCAGCAGCTTGGACAGGGGCGACTATGGCTACACCTTC. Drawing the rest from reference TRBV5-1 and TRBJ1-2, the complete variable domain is KAGVTQTPRYLIKTRGQQVTLSCSPISGHRSVSWYQQTPGQGLQFLFEYFSETQRNKGNFPGRFSGRQFSNSRSEMNVSTLELGDSALYLCASSLDRGDYGYTFGSGTRLTVV.